The 32 T cell receptor beta chains below were found in one sample sequenced in a study of breast tumors, draining lymph nodes, adjacent tissues. TCRdb analysed the multiplex PCR reads with MiXCR anew, one entry per CDR3 protein. The repertoire holds about 66,000 distinct CDR3 sequences, with less than 45% as singletons. Source material: breast tumor tissue. The receptors were sampled from a female donor with breast cancer. Some clones in this sample may be carry-over from other donors' samples.

This clonotype was seen many times. The chain uses TRBV2 and TRBJ2-1; 10 positions match TRBD2. With 2 bases clipped from V and 8 bases from J, the junction kept 9 bases outside the gene matches. The CDR3 is 16 residues long. Germline values: CDR1 SNHLY, CDR2 FYNNEI. The CDR3 DNA is TGTGCCAGCAGTGAAATTCCTAGCGGGAGTAGGGATGAGCAGTTCTTC. Translated: CASSEIPSGSRDEQFF.

This clonotype was counted at least ten times. This sequence joins TRBV20-1 and TRBJ2-7; 10 nucleotides align to TRBD1. The germline V gene has CDR1 DFQATT and CDR2 SNEGSKA (reference sequence). This CDR3 has 14 amino acids. Unmatched junction bases numbered 5, after V lost 6 bases and J lost 0 bases. CDR3 sequence: CSARQGAGSYEQYF. CDR3 coding DNA: TGCAGTGCCAGACAGGGGGCAGGCTCCTACGAGCAGTACTTC.

The chain has TRBV6-6 and TRBJ1-6; D remains unclear. The CDR3 covers 14 residues. The V end was cut by 7 bases, the J end by 7 bases, with 14 bases between. Germline CDR1 reads MNHNY; CDR2 reads SVGAGI (reference sequence). The CDR3 sequence: CASTMTAYNSPLHF. The CDR3 DNA is TGTGCCAGCACCATGACGGCGTACAATTCACCCCTCCACTTT.

The count of this clonotype is one. V is TRBV5-6 and J is TRBJ1-2; 12 nucleotides line up with TRBD1. The CDR3 length is 15 residues. Trimming took 4 bases from V and 8 from J; bases not matched to a gene: 9. Germline V lookup: CDR1 SGHDT, CDR2 YYEEEE. This CDR3 reads CASSTPSGTGGGYTF. The CDR3 DNA reads as TGTGCCAGCAGCACGCCTTCCGGGACAGGGGGCGGCTACACCTTC.

The gene calls are TRBV7-9 and TRBJ2-7, with TRBD2 identical over 7 bases. Germline loops: CDR1 SEHNR, CDR2 FQNEAQ (reference sequence). Trimming took 4 bases from V and 9 from J; bases not matched to a gene: 9. This CDR3 region has 13 residues. In DNA, the CDR3 is TGTGCCAGCAGCTCGGGGGAGGGTGAGGGGCAGTACTTC. Translating gives CASSSGEGEGQYF.

This clonotype has only one observation. The chain carries TRBV20-1 and TRBJ1-4; D perhaps matches TRBD1 (6 bases). Germline loops: CDR1 DFQATT, CDR2 SNEGSKA (reference sequence). V dropped 5 bases and J dropped 1 base, with 17 bases sitting between them. This CDR3 is 16 amino acids long. The CDR3 reads CSAFTAGALTNEKLFF. The CDR3 DNA sequence: TGCAGTGCTTTTACCGCAGGGGCCTTAACTAATGAAAAACTGTTTTTT.

This rearrangement joins TRBV7-9 to TRBJ2-7, with 9 bases aligning to TRBD1. CDR3 size: 14 residues. Germline V gene sequence: CDR1 SEHNR, CDR2 FQNEAQ (reference sequence). The J segment lost 3 bases and the V segment lost 6 bases, leaving 6 bases of the junction unmatched. CDR3 sequence: CASRATGQGYEQYF. CDR3 in DNA: TGTGCCAGCAGGGCAACGGGACAGGGCTACGAGCAGTACTTC. Full variable domain (outside the CDR3, taken from reference TRBV7-9 and TRBJ2-7): DTGVSQNPRHKITKRGQNVTFRCDPISEHNRLYWYRQTLGQGPEFLTYFQNEAQLEKSRLLSDRFSAERPKGSFSTLEIQRTEQGDSAMYLCASRATGQGYEQYFGPGTRLTVT.

This clonotype was picked up many times. The V call is TRBV5-8, the J call TRBJ1-5; weak D call: TRBD1 (6 bases). V shed 4 bases and J shed 0 bases, with 14 bases lying between them. The CDR3 sequence is 16 residues long. Germline CDR1 and CDR2: SGHTS and YDEGEE. The CDR3 loop is CASSREQGNSNQPQHF. For the CDR3, the DNA is TGTGCCAGCAGCCGTGAACAGGGTAATAGCAATCAGCCCCAGCATTTT.

This chain links TRBV7-9 with TRBJ2-5, with 7 bases that match TRBD1. The CDR3 is 13 amino acids. CDR1 SEHNR and CDR2 FQNEAQ come from the germline V gene (reference sequence). V trimming: 0 bases; J trimming: 7 bases; junction bases outside the gene matches: 2. CDR3 protein: CASSLAHRGTQYF. CDR3 nucleotide sequence: TGTGCCAGCAGCTTAGCGCACAGGGGGACCCAGTACTTC.

Of note for this clonotype: A junction boundary mismatches the germline segment, possibly from a read error. The chain joins TRBV2 to TRBJ2-7; unclear D gene. The CDR3 consists of 14 residues. Per germline, CDR1 SNHLY and CDR2 FYNNEI. CDR3 region: CASTSALDSYEQYF. The CDR3 bases are TGCGCCAGCACTTCTGCCCTTGATTCCTACGAGCAGTACTTC.

This clonotype was counted ten times or more. The V gene is TRBV7-9, the J gene TRBJ1-6, with a weak D call TRBD1 (6 bases). In germline, CDR1 is SEHNR, CDR2 FQNEAQ (reference sequence). The V end lost 2 bases, the J end lost 8 bases, and 10 bases lay between the germline ends. There are 14 residues in the CDR3. CDR3: CASSLKSGDSPLHF. CDR3 coding DNA: TGTGCCAGCAGCTTAAAGTCAGGGGATTCACCCCTCCACTTT.

Details on this clonotype: One end of the junction varies from germline; a read error may be responsible. The V and J genes are TRBV4-3 and TRBJ2-7, with 10 bases aligning to TRBD1. Germline V gene lookup returns CDR1 LGHNA and CDR2 YSLEER. The CDR3 spans 15 residues. The CDR3 reads CTSSQRGQGPYEQYF. CDR3 coding DNA: TGCACCAGCAGCCAAAGGGGACAGGGGCCCTACGAGCAGTACTTC.

This clonotype was seen many times. The chain links TRBV12-3 or TRBV12-4 to TRBJ1-2, with a tentative D call TRBD1 (6 bases). V lost 3 bases and J 0 bases, leaving 11 bases between the germline ends. The CDR3 totals 15 residues. CDR3: CASSFGGLANYGYTF. Written as DNA, the CDR3 is TGTGCCAGCAGTTTCGGGGGGCTGGCTAACTATGGCTACACCTTC.

This clonotype was detected a few times. This sequence may be a read error, since a much larger clone differs from it by one base. The V and J genes are TRBV7-7 and TRBJ2-5; 11 nucleotides line up with TRBD2. The CDR3 totals 15 residues. Germline V gives CDR1 SSHAT, CDR2 FNYEAQ (reference sequence). CDR3 in amino acids: CASSLALAGGETQHF. In DNA form, the CDR3 reads TGTGCTAGCAGCTTAGCGCTAGCGGGGGGTGAAACCCAGCACTTC. Drawing the rest from reference TRBV7-7 and TRBJ2-5, the complete variable domain is GAGVSQSPRYKVTKRGQDVTLRCDPISSHATLYWYQQALGQGPEFLTYFNYEAQPDKSGLPSDRFSAERPEGSISTLTIQRTEQRDSAMYRCASSLALAGGETQHFGPGTRLLVL.

In its sample, this clonotype was seen many times. In DNA, the CDR3 is TGTGCCAGCAGCCCAAGCCTAGCGGTTTCCTACAATGAGCAGTTCTTC. Translating it yields CASSPSLAVSYNEQFF. The V call is TRBV5-8, the J call TRBJ2-1; TRBD2 matches 7 bases. V dropped 4 bases and J dropped 1; count of bases not matched to a gene: 8. Germline CDR1 reads SGHTS; CDR2 reads YDEGEE. The CDR3 sequence is 16 residues long. The complete variable domain, with remaining parts taken from reference TRBV5-8 and TRBJ2-1, reads EAGVTQSPTHLIKTRGQQATLRCSPISGHTSVYWYQQALGLGLQFLLWYDEGEERNRGNFPPRFSGRQFPNYSSELNVNALELEDSALYLCASSPSLAVSYNEQFFGPGTRLTVL.

This clonotype was seen only a few times. Its ends do not fully match the called genes, so a read error is possible. The rearrangement links TRBV6-2 or TRBV6-3 to TRBJ2-5; D is tentatively TRBD1 or TRBD2 (6 bases each). Per the germline V gene, CDR1 is MNHEY and CDR2 is SVGEGT. The CDR3 sequence is 17 residues long. For the CDR3, the DNA is TGTGCCAGCAGTCACTCACCGGGGGCCGAAATCCAAGAGACCCAGTACTTC. This codes for CASSHSPGAEIQETQYF.

A word on this clonotype: A read error may explain this, as a much larger clone is one base away. The J gene is TRBJ2-1, the V gene TRBV20-1; unclear D gene. V was clipped by 0 bases and J by 0 bases, with 15 bases between them. The CDR3 extends over 17 amino acids. CDR1 DFQATT and CDR2 SNEGSKA come from the germline V gene (reference sequence). As DNA, the CDR3 is TGCAGTGCTAGAGATGAACTGTCCCCGACCTCCTACAATGAGCAGTTCTTC. Translating gives CSARDELSPTSYNEQFF.

Details on this clonotype: This may be a read error: a much more frequent sequence differs by one nucleotide. This rearrangement joins TRBV6-5 to TRBJ2-1, with 13 bases identical to TRBD2. The CDR3 totals 15 residues. V shed 11 bases, J shed 5 bases, and the junction held 9 bases outside the gene matches. CDR1 and CDR2 from the germline V gene are MNHEY and SVGAGI. The CDR3 region is CACSPGTSGNNEQFF. The CDR3 DNA follows: TGTGCCTGCTCTCCCGGGACTAGCGGGAACAATGAGCAGTTCTTC.

CDR3 nucleotide sequence: TGTGCCAGCAGCTTGTCGGTAGGGCCGTCGTCACCCCTCCACTTT. It codes for CASSLSVGPSSPLHF. The chain couples TRBV5-8 to TRBJ1-6; no firm D call. The CDR3 runs 15 residues. The ends were cut back, 1 base at V and 10 bases at J, with 15 bases in the middle. Germline CDR1 and CDR2: SGHTS and YDEGEE.

The CDR3 DNA is TGTGCCAGCAGTCGGGGGACTAGCGGGGGCCCCCAGGGTGAGCAGTTCTTC. This codes for CASSRGTSGGPQGEQFF. The chain links TRBV6-5 to TRBJ2-1; 14 nucleotides match TRBD2. The CDR3 is 17 residues long. From germline, CDR1 is MNHEY and CDR2 SVGAGI. With V trimmed by 5 bases and J by 9 bases, 12 bases remained unmatched.

This clonotype was seen at least ten times. Sequence at one end of the junction differs from germline and may be a read error. The V call is TRBV9, the J call TRBJ2-5, with TRBD1 identical over 12 bases. In germline, CDR1 is SGDLS, CDR2 YYNGEE. CDR3 size: 14 residues. CDR3 nucleotides: TGTGCCAGCAGCGCGGGACAGGGGGCAGAGACCCAGTCCTTC. Protein product: CASSAGQGAETQSF.

The chain is built from TRBV6-1 and TRBJ1-2; D perhaps matches TRBD1 (6 bases). This CDR3 spans 13 amino acids. Per germline, CDR1 MNHNS and CDR2 SASEGT. V gave up 6 bases and J gave up 6 bases, with 14 bases separating them. This CDR3 reads CASSEPDSDGYTF. The CDR3 bases are TGTGCCAGCAGCGAGCCGGACAGTGATGGCTACACCTTC.

On this clonotype itself: A read error is likely, as this CDR3 ends without the conserved phenylalanine or tryptophan. V usage is TRBV25-1 and J usage is TRBJ2-6; maybe TRBD1 (7 bases). From germline, CDR1 is MGHDK and CDR2 SYGVNS. Trimming stripped 7 bases from V and 0 bases from J, with 28 bases between. The CDR3 has 21 amino acids. CDR3 amino acids: CASTHVIRDSGLCSGANVLTL. DNA of the CDR3: TGTGCCAGCACTCATGTTATAAGGGACAGCGGGCTGTGCTCTGGGGCCAACGTCCTGACTCTC.

The chain has TRBV6-2 or TRBV6-3 and TRBJ2-5; D is undetermined. From germline, CDR1 is MNHEY and CDR2 SVGEGT. The germline V and J ends were trimmed by 0 bases and 5 bases, with 19 bases remaining between them. This CDR3 contains 17 residues. The CDR3 bases are TGTGCCAGCAGTTACTCGTATAGGGTTGACGTCGGGGAGACCCAGTACTTC. It yields the protein CASSYSYRVDVGETQYF.

This chain uses TRBV11-2 with TRBJ1-1; 10 nucleotides align to TRBD1. This CDR3 has 15 amino acids. CDR1 is SGHAT and CDR2 is FQNNGV in the germline V gene. V lost 5 bases and J lost 3; bases outside the gene matches: 6. The CDR3 sequence is CASSPGQGLDTEAFF. For the CDR3, the DNA is TGTGCCAGCAGCCCGGGACAGGGGTTGGACACTGAAGCTTTCTTT.

This clonotype was detected once. V usage is TRBV7-9 and J usage is TRBJ1-4; 11 bases agree with TRBD1. This CDR3 has 14 amino acids. Germline CDR1 and CDR2: SEHNR and FQNEAQ (reference sequence). Germline trimming cut 7 bases from V and 7 bases from J; bases unmatched to any gene: 5. The CDR3 loop is CASKDRGPSEKLFF. The CDR3 nucleotides read TGTGCCAGCAAGGACAGGGGGCCGAGTGAAAAACTGTTTTTT. Filled out from reference TRBV7-9 and TRBJ1-4, the complete variable domain reads DTGVSQNPRHKITKRGQNVTFRCDPISEHNRLYWYRQTLGQGPEFLTYFQNEAQLEKSRLLSDRFSAERPKGSFSTLEIQRTEQGDSAMYLCASKDRGPSEKLFFGSGTQLSVL.

This clonotype was detected many times. CDR3 residues: CASSIQMAVSSGNTIYF. CDR3 coding DNA: TGTGCCAGTAGTATCCAAATGGCGGTTAGCTCTGGAAACACCATATATTTT. V usage is TRBV19 and J usage is TRBJ1-3; D remains ambiguous. V lost 3 bases and J lost 0, with 15 bases in between. CDR1 and CDR2 from the germline V gene are LNHDA and SQIVND (reference sequence). CDR3 size: 17 residues.

This clonotype was seen many times. This chain connects TRBV2 to TRBJ1-3; 8 positions match TRBD1. The V gene's germline CDR1 is SNHLY and CDR2 FYNNEI. This CDR3 has 13 amino acids. Trimming removed 10 bases from V and 5 bases from J; junction bases left unmatched: 7. The CDR3 region has the DNA TGTGCCACCACAGGGGGTTCGCGAAACACCATATATTTT. It encodes CATTGGSRNTIYF.

The chain carries TRBV6-4 and TRBJ2-2, with TRBD2 identical over 9 bases. J gave up 11 bases and V 3 bases, and 10 bases lay outside the gene matches. The CDR3 loop spans 15 amino acids. In germline, CDR1 is MRHNA, CDR2 SNTAGT. CDR3 sequence (DNA): TGTGCCAGCAGTGAGAGGCGAGCGGGAGGTTATGAGCTGTTTTTT. It is translated as CASSERRAGGYELFF.

This clonotype was counted many times. The V and J genes are TRBV9 and TRBJ2-3; D is unclear. With 0 bases removed from V and 1 base from J, the gap between germline ends came to 3 bases. The germline gives CDR1 SGDLS, CDR2 YYNGEE. The CDR3 runs to 13 residues. Here the CDR3 reads CASSVAGTDTQYF. In nucleotides, the CDR3 is TGTGCCAGCAGCGTAGCGGGCACAGATACGCAGTATTTT.

Ten or more counts support this clonotype. The chain joins TRBV7-2 to TRBJ2-2; D remains ambiguous. This CDR3 contains 12 residues. CDR1 is SGHTA and CDR2 is FQGNSA in the germline V gene. V was shortened by 5 bases and J by 1 base, with 2 bases between the two germline ends. CDR3 in DNA: TGTGCCAGCAGCCGGAACACCGGGGAGCTGTTTTTT. Encoded protein: CASSRNTGELFF. The complete variable domain, with remaining parts taken from reference TRBV7-2 and TRBJ2-2, reads GAGVSQSPSNKVTEKGKDVELRCDPISGHTALYWYRQSLGQGLEFLIYFQGNSAPDKSGLPSDRFSAERTGGSVSTLTIQRTQQEDSAVYLCASSRNTGELFFGEGSRLTVL.

As regards this clonotype: A junction end diverges from the germline sequence, so it may reflect a read error. The chain links TRBV6-2 or TRBV6-3 to TRBJ1-1; 7 nucleotides match TRBD1. The CDR3 totals 13 residues. Germline values: CDR1 MNHEY, CDR2 SVGEGT. In DNA form, the CDR3 reads TGTGTCAGCATCAGACAGGGAGGCACTGAAGCTTTCTTT. Translating gives CVSIRQGGTEAFF.